The clone carrying this T cell receptor beta chain has just a few counts. The antigen is unknown. The data stem from a study of cytomegalovirus exposure and HLA in healthy donors. Overall study context: An early release of data contained some 80 million unique TCRs, which came from HLA-typed donors.

Study findings and constraints: For cytomegalovirus status, the classifier reportedly gave diagnoses with high specificity and sensitivity. It was about 180 TCR beta chains that were listed as cytomegalovirus-associated.

PCR used 60 Vbeta primers and 13 Jbeta primers. This table comes from immunoSEQ multiplex PCR, and its TCRdb copy is limited to in-frame clones, with some not included. The sample shows roughly 250,000 clones, approximately 80% of them seen only once. Specimen: PBMCs. This sequence originates from a girl aged 2-10 years in good health and CMV-seronegative.

The CDR3 DNA sequence: TGTGCCAGCAGTCCCCGGGACAGGTATACTGAAGCTTTCTTT. The encoded protein is CASSPRDRYTEAFF. V usage is TRBV6-5 and J usage is TRBJ1-1; 8 bases match TRBD1. V gave up 5 bases and J gave up 5 bases; unmatched junction bases: 7. Per the germline V gene, CDR1 is MNHEY and CDR2 is SVGAGI. The CDR3 sequence is 14 residues long.